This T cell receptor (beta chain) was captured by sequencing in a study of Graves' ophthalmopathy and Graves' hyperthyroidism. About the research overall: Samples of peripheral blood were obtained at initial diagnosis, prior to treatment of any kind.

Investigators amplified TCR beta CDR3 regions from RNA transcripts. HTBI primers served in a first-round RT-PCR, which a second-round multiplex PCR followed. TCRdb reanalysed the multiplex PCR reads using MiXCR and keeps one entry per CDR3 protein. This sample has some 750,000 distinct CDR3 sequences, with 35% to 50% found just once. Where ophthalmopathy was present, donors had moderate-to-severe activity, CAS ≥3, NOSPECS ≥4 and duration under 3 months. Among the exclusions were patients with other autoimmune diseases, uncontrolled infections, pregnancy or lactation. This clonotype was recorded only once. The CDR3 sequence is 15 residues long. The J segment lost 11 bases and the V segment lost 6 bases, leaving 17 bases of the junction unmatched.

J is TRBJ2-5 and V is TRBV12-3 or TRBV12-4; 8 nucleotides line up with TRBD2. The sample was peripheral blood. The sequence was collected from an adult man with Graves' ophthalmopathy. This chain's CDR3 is CASRPTGGARYGQYF. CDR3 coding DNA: TGTGCCAGCAGACCTACGGGGGGGGCGCGGTACGGGCAGTACTTC.